This T cell receptor beta chain was sequenced during a study of preoperative IRX-2 immunotherapy in early breast cancer. Sequencing used immunoSEQ multiplex PCR; TCRdb keeps in-frame clones, though not all of them. Of 25,000 to 30,000 clones listed, roughly four fifths are singletons. This clone showed up just a few times. The treatment denotes: preoperative locoregional IRX-2 cytokine immunotherapy. Samples came from a phase Ib trial of preoperative locoregional IRX-2 cytokine immunotherapy. Unmatched junction bases numbered 11, after V lost 9 bases and J lost 5 bases. The CDR3 runs 14 residues. Germline V lookup: CDR1 WSHSY, CDR2 SAAADI.

The sample in question was lymph node tissue, obtained after IRX-2 immunotherapy. The rearrangement joins TRBV10-2 to TRBJ1-1; TRBD1 aligns across 8 bases. The receptor comes from a human donor with breast cancer. CDR3 residues: CASSSEDRVTEAFF. In DNA form, the CDR3 reads TGCGCCAGTTCGAGTGAGGACAGGGTTACTGAAGCTTTCTTT.